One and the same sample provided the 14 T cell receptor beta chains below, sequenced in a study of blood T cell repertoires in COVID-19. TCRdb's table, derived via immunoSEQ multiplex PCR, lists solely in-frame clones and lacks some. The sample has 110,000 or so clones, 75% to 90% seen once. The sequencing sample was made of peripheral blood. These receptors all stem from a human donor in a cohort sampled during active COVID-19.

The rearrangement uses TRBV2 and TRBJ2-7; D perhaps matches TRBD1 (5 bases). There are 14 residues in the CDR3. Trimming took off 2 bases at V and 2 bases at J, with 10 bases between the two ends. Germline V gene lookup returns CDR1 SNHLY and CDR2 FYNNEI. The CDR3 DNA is TGTGCCAGCAGTGAATTTCCAGGGACCTACGAGCAGTACTTC. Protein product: CASSEFPGTYEQYF.

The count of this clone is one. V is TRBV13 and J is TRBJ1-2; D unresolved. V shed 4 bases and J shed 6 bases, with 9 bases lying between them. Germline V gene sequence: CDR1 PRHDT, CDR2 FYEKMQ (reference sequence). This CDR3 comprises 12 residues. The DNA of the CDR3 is TGTGCCAGCAGCTCCGGGTCGAATGGCTACACCTTC. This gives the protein CASSSGSNGYTF.

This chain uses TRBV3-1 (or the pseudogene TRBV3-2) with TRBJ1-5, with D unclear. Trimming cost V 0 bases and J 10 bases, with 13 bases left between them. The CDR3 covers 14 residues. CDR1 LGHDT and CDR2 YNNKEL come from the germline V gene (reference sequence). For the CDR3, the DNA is TGTGCCAGCAGCCAAGATGGGAGGTACTTACCCCAGCATTTT. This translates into CASSQDGRYLPQHF.

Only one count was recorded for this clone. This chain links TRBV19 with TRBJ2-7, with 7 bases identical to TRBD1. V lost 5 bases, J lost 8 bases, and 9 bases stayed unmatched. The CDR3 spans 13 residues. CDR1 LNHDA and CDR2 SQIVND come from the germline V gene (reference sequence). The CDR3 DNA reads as TGTGCCAGTAGTCGGGACAGTACGGGGCAGCAGTACTTC. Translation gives CASSRDSTGQQYF.

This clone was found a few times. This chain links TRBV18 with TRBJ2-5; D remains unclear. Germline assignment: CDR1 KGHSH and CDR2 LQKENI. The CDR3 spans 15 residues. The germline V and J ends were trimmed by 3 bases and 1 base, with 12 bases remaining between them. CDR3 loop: CASSPGSVPQETQYF. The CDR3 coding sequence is TGTGCCAGCTCACCTGGTTCGGTCCCCCAAGAGACCCAGTACTTC. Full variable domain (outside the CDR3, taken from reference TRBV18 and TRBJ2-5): NAGVMQNPRHLVRRRGQEARLRCSPMKGHSHVYWYRQLPEEGLKFMVYLQKENIIDESGMPKERFSAEFPKEGPSILRIQQVVRGDSAAYFCASSPGSVPQETQYFGPGTRLLVL.

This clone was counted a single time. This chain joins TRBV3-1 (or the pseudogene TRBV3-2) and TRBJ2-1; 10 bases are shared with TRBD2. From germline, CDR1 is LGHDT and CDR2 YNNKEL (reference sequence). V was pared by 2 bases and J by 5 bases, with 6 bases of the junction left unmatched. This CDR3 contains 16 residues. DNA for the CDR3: TGTGCCAGCAGCCAATTGGGGCTAGCGGGGGACAATGAGCAGTTCTTC. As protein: CASSQLGLAGDNEQFF.

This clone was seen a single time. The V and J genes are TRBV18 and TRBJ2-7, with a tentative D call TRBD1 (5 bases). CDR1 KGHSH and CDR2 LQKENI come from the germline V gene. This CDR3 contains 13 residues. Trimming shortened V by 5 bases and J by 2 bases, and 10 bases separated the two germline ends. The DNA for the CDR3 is TGTGCCAGCTCATCGTGGACAACCTACGAGCAGTACTTC. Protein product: CASSSWTTYEQYF.

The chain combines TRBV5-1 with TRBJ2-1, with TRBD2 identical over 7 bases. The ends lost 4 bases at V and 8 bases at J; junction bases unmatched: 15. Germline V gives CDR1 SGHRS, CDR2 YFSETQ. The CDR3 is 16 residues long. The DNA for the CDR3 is TGCGCCAGCAGCAAGGGTTATGGGGCGGGAGATTATGAGCAGTTCTTC. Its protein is CASSKGYGAGDYEQFF.

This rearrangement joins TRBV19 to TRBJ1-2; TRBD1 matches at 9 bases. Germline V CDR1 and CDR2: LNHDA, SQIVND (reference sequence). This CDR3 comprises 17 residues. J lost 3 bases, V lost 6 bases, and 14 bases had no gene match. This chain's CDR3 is CASRNIGQGLSDYGYTF. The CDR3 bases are TGTGCCAGTAGAAATATCGGACAGGGGCTTTCAGACTATGGCTACACCTTC. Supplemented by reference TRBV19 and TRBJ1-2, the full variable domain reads DGGITQSPKYLFRKEGQNVTLSCEQNLNHDAMYWYRQDPGQGLRLIYYSQIVNDFQKGDIAEGYSVSREKKESFPLTVTSAQKNPTAFYLCASRNIGQGLSDYGYTFGSGTRLTVV.

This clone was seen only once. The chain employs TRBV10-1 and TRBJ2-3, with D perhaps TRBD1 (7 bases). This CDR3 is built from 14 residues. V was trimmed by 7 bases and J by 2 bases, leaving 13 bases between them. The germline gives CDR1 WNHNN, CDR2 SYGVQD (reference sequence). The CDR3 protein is CASNQGGPTDTQYF. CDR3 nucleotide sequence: TGCGCCAGCAACCAGGGGGGACCCACAGATACGCAGTATTTT.

The CDR3 reads CASSSERYQETQYF. The CDR3 bases are TGTGCCAGCAGCTCCGAGCGGTACCAAGAGACCCAGTACTTC. The J gene is TRBJ2-5, the V gene TRBV5-4; D might be TRBD2 (5 bases). This CDR3 spans 14 amino acids. The germline V and J ends were trimmed by 3 bases and 0 bases, with 9 bases remaining between them. CDR1 and CDR2 (germline): SGHNT, YYREEE (reference sequence). Combining the CDR3 with reference TRBV5-4 and TRBJ2-5 gives the whole variable domain ETGVTQSPTHLIKTRGQQVTLRCSSQSGHNTVSWYQQALGQGPQFIFQYYREEENGRGNFPPRFSGLQFPNYSSELNVNALELDDSALYLCASSSERYQETQYFGPGTRLLVL.

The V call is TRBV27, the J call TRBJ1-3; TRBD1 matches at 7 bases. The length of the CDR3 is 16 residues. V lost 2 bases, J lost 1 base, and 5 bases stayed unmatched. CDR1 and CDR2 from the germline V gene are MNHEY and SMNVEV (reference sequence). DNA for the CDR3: TGTGCCAGCAGTTTAACCCAGGGGGGATCTGGAAACACCATATATTTT. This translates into CASSLTQGGSGNTIYF.

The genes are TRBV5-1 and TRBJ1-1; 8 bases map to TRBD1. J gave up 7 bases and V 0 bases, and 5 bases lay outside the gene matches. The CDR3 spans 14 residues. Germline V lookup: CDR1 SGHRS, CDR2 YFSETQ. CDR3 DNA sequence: TGCGCCAGCAGCTTGGGGCAGGGGGCAGGTGAAGCTTTCTTT. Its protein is CASSLGQGAGEAFF.

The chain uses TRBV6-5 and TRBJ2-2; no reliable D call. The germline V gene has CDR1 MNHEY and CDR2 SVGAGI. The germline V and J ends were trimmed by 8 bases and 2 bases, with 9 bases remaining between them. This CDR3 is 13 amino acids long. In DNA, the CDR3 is TGTGCCAGCGTGATGACTAACACCGGGGAGCTGTTTTTT. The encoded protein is CASVMTNTGELFF.